A single sample is the source of the 27 T cell receptor beta chains below, sequenced in a study of identical twins. TCRdb re-analysed the 5' RACE reads in MiXCR, keeping a single row per CDR3 protein. The data hold 1.5 million to 2 million distinct CDR3 sequences, with about 32% observed a single time. The sample comprised cord blood. The source of these receptors is a newborn girl in good health.

The chain uses TRBV27 and TRBJ2-5, with D uncertain. The CDR3 has 12 amino acids. Deletions cut 7 bases from V and 7 bases from J, with 13 bases between. Germline V gives CDR1 MNHEY, CDR2 SMNVEV (reference sequence). The CDR3 sequence: CASKDGKVTQYF. As DNA, the CDR3 is TGTGCCAGCAAAGATGGGAAGGTGACCCAGTACTTC.

The chain recombines TRBV10-3 with TRBJ2-1; D ambiguous. Trimming stripped 1 base from V and 3 bases from J, with 7 bases between. Germline CDR1 is ENHRY and CDR2 is SYGVKD. There are 14 residues in the CDR3. The CDR3 sequence: CAISEYRYYNEQFF. The CDR3, as DNA: TGTGCCATCAGTGAGTACCGGTACTACAATGAGCAGTTCTTC.

J is TRBJ1-2 and V is TRBV20-1; 9 positions agree with TRBD1. V lost 3 bases and J lost 4; bases outside the gene matches: 9. The length of the CDR3 is 15 residues. In germline, CDR1 is DFQATT, CDR2 SNEGSKA (reference sequence). In nucleotides, the CDR3 is TGCAGTGCTAGTCACCAGACAGGGGGTAGCTATGGCTACACCTTC. As protein: CSASHQTGGSYGYTF.

V usage is TRBV5-1 and J usage is TRBJ2-3, with D uncertain. The CDR3 has 16 amino acids. V lost 3 bases to trimming and J lost 0 bases, with 14 bases between them. Germline V gene sequence: CDR1 SGHRS, CDR2 YFSETQ. The CDR3, as DNA: TGCGCCAGCAGCTCGGGTTGGACCTTGAGCACAGATACGCAGTATTTT. This encodes CASSSGWTLSTDTQYF.

This chain joins TRBV4-2 and TRBJ1-5; 7 nucleotides match TRBD1. V was clipped by 4 bases and J by 4 bases; unmatched bases: 7. The germline V gene has CDR1 LGHNA and CDR2 YNFKEQ. The CDR3 has 15 amino acids. CDR3 protein: CASSRHRGPNQPQHF. The CDR3, as DNA: TGTGCCAGCAGCCGGCACAGGGGACCTAATCAGCCCCAGCATTTT.

The gene calls are TRBV4-2 and TRBJ2-7; D gene ambiguous. The V gene's germline CDR1 is LGHNA and CDR2 YNFKEQ. Deletions cut 1 base from V and 0 bases from J, with 7 bases between. CDR3 length: 14 residues. As DNA, the CDR3 is TGTGCCAGCAGCCAAGCCGTAGTCTCCTACGAGCAGTACTTC. It specifies CASSQAVVSYEQYF.

The sample holds many counts of this clonotype. The V gene is TRBV27, the J gene TRBJ1-2; TRBD1 might be the D (6 bases). CDR1 is MNHEY and CDR2 is SMNVEV in the germline V gene (reference sequence). The ends were cut back, 6 bases at V and 6 bases at J, with 8 bases in the middle. The CDR3 has 11 residues. This CDR3 reads CASSAGDGYTF. As DNA, the CDR3 is TGTGCCAGCAGCGCAGGGGATGGCTACACCTTC.

V gene TRBV29-1 combines with J gene TRBJ2-7; TRBD2 matches at 7 bases. The V gene end was trimmed by 6 bases and the J gene end by 2 bases; junction bases not matched to a gene: 10. Per the germline V gene, CDR1 is SQVTM and CDR2 is ANQGSEA. This CDR3 comprises 14 residues. CDR3 coding DNA: TGCAGCGTCCGACTGGCGGGAGCCCCCTACGAGCAGTACTTC. Amino acids: CSVRLAGAPYEQYF.

Comments on this clonotype: Germline and junction disagree at one end, which may indicate a read error. V usage is TRBV18 and J usage is TRBJ2-3; unclear D gene. Per the germline V gene, CDR1 is KGHSH and CDR2 is LQKENI. This CDR3 region has 12 residues. The DNA of the CDR3 is TGTGCCAGCTCACCGTCCGAAGATACGAAGTATTTT. Protein: CASSPSEDTKYF.

This clonotype was observed a few times. The DNA for the CDR3 is TGTGCCACCAGCAGACGACCGGGACAGGGGAGCAACGAGCAGTACTTC. Protein product: CATSRRPGQGSNEQYF. The rearrangement joins TRBV15 to TRBJ2-7; 10 bases align to TRBD1. The CDR3 has 16 residues. Per germline, CDR1 LNHNV and CDR2 YYDKDF (reference sequence). J gave up 5 bases and V 2 bases, and 9 bases lay outside the gene matches.

This clonotype was seen a handful of times. The CDR3 sequence is CASSRRKGTSGLSYEQYF. The CDR3 DNA follows: TGTGCCAGCAGCCGCAGGAAAGGGACTAGCGGGCTGTCCTACGAGCAGTACTTC. The chain links TRBV4-2 to TRBJ2-7; TRBD2 matches at 12 bases. Germline V gene sequence: CDR1 LGHNA, CDR2 YNFKEQ. V was pared by 4 bases and J by 1 base, with 11 bases of the junction left unmatched. The CDR3 length is 18 residues.

The chain links TRBV10-1 to TRBJ2-5; 9 bases match TRBD1. The junction had 6 bases not matched to a gene; V was cut back by 6 bases and J by 4 bases. Germline-derived CDR1 and CDR2 are WNHNN and SYGVQD (reference sequence). The CDR3 loop spans 14 amino acids. CDR3 nucleotides: TGCGCCAGCAGCTGGGGACAGGGTTCAGAGACCCAGTACTTC. It encodes CASSWGQGSETQYF.

In its sample, this clonotype was seen a few times. The chain has TRBV10-2 and TRBJ2-1, with D unresolved. V lost 10 bases, J lost 6 bases, and 10 bases lay in between. Looked up from germline, CDR1 is WSHSY and CDR2 is SAAADI. The CDR3 sequence is 11 residues long. CDR3 sequence: CATFRGNEQFF. CDR3 coding DNA: TGCGCCACTTTTAGAGGCAATGAGCAGTTCTTC.

V usage is TRBV20-1 and J usage is TRBJ2-1; tentatively, D is TRBD2 (5 bases). The V gene's germline CDR1 is DFQATT and CDR2 SNEGSKA (reference sequence). This CDR3 is built from 17 residues. V was cut by 0 bases and J by 4 bases, with 19 bases left in between. The DNA of the CDR3 is TGCAGTGCTAGAGATCTCTACTCTAGCCGTAATTACAATGAGCAGTTCTTC. It is translated as CSARDLYSSRNYNEQFF.

This clonotype was counted many times. The rearrangement links TRBV12-3 or TRBV12-4 to TRBJ2-3, with D possibly TRBD2 on 6 matching bases. Trimming pared 6 bases from V and 1 base from J, leaving 14 bases between. The CDR3 extends over 15 amino acids. The CDR3 sequence: CASSRTGTRTDTQYF. DNA of the CDR3: TGTGCCAGCAGCCGGACCGGGACTCGCACAGATACGCAGTATTTT.

This clonotype occurred a few times. This rearrangement joins TRBV27 to TRBJ1-1; 7 positions agree with TRBD1. The CDR3 extends over 13 amino acids. The trim removed 4 bases at V and 4 bases at J, leaving 3 bases unmatched. Per the germline V gene, CDR1 is MNHEY and CDR2 is SMNVEV (reference sequence). Here the CDR3 DNA reads TGTGCCAGCAGTTCGCGACAGGGCACTGAAGCTTTCTTT. Translation gives CASSSRQGTEAFF.

This clonotype was detected only a few times. The V gene is TRBV20-1, the J gene TRBJ2-7; D might be TRBD1 or TRBD2, each matching 5 bases. Germline V gives CDR1 DFQATT, CDR2 SNEGSKA (reference sequence). CDR3 length equals 11 residues. Trimming shortened V by 3 bases and J by 7 bases, and 10 bases separated the two germline ends. The CDR3 protein is CSARGRNEQYF. The CDR3 DNA is TGCAGTGCTAGGGGACGGAATGAGCAGTACTTC.

Many counts were recorded for this clonotype. The chain's CDR3 is CASSSLALPRVFYEQYF. The CDR3 DNA sequence: TGTGCCAGCAGTTCACTAGCGCTACCAAGGGTTTTCTACGAGCAGTACTTC. The chain links TRBV28 to TRBJ2-7; the match to TRBD2 covers 7 bases. Per germline, CDR1 MDHEN and CDR2 SYDVKM. V lost 4 bases to trimming and J lost 3 bases; unmatched junction nucleotides: 15. CDR3 size: 17 residues.

This clonotype appeared many times. The chain carries TRBV24-1 and TRBJ2-3; D is ambiguous. This CDR3 spans 13 amino acids. V was clipped by 3 bases and J by 8 bases, with 11 bases between them. CDR1 and CDR2 (germline): KGHDR, SFDVKD. CDR3 nucleotides: TGTGCCACCAGTGATAACCCGATGGCTACGCAGTATTTT. Its protein is CATSDNPMATQYF.

There are a few counts of this clonotype. V and J are TRBV6-7 and TRBJ2-7, with 11 positions matching TRBD1. TRBV6-7 is an ORF, with its function uncertain. V trimming: 0 bases; J trimming: 5 bases; junction bases outside the gene matches: 3. There are 15 residues in the CDR3. The CDR3 loop is CASSYSGQGGNEQYF. CDR3 coding DNA: TGTGCCAGCAGTTACTCGGGACAGGGGGGGAACGAGCAGTACTTC.

The sample holds a few counts of this clonotype. The V call is TRBV20-1, the J call TRBJ2-3, with 11 bases fitting TRBD2. The CDR3 covers 14 residues. Looked up from germline, CDR1 is DFQATT and CDR2 is SNEGSKA (reference sequence). Germline trimming cut 2 bases from V and 3 bases from J; bases unmatched to any gene: 1. The CDR3 DNA sequence: TGCAGTGCTAGAATAGCGGGGGGGACAGATACGCAGTATTTT. This translates into CSARIAGGTDTQYF.

The rearrangement joins TRBV7-2 to TRBJ1-1; maybe TRBD1 (5 bases). The CDR3 has 17 residues. In germline, CDR1 is SGHTA, CDR2 FQGNSA. V lost 1 base and J lost 0, with 15 bases in between. CDR3 region: CASSLGGGNPVNTEAFF. CDR3 sequence (DNA): TGTGCCAGCAGCTTAGGGGGGGGGAACCCGGTGAACACTGAAGCTTTCTTT.

The chain uses TRBV7-2 and TRBJ1-2, with a possible D match to TRBD1 (5 bases). The ends were cut back, 4 bases at V and 5 bases at J, with 17 bases in the middle. The germline V gene encodes CDR1 SGHTA and CDR2 FQGNSA. The CDR3 runs to 15 residues. The CDR3 region is CASSYRDGGPYGYTF. DNA of the CDR3: TGTGCCAGCAGCTACCGGGACGGGGGACCTTATGGCTACACCTTC.

This clonotype was counted between two and nine times. The rearrangement uses TRBV20-1 and TRBJ2-3; 11 bases map to TRBD2. The ends lost 3 bases at V and 2 bases at J; junction bases unmatched: 4. CDR3 length: 15 amino acids. CDR1 is DFQATT and CDR2 is SNEGSKA in the germline V gene (reference sequence). In DNA, the CDR3 is TGCAGTGCTAGGGAGGGACTAGCGGACACAGATACGCAGTATTTT. Translated, it gives CSAREGLADTDTQYF.

This clonotype was observed once. The chain's CDR3 is CASSQGRVTSGYEQYF. The DNA of the CDR3 is TGTGCCAGCAGCCAAGGAAGGGTGACTAGCGGCTACGAGCAGTACTTC. The chain couples TRBV14 to TRBJ2-7, with 9 positions matching TRBD2. This CDR3 has 16 residues. Trimming removed 1 base from V and 3 bases from J; junction bases left unmatched: 7. Germline CDR1 SGHDN, CDR2 FVKESK.

The CDR3 coding sequence is TGTGCCAGCAGCTTGGGACAGGGTGGGACCCAGTACTTC. As protein: CASSLGQGGTQYF. This chain joins TRBV11-2 and TRBJ2-5; 9 bases match TRBD1. CDR1 is SGHAT and CDR2 is FQNNGV in the germline V gene. This CDR3 is built from 13 residues. The trim removed 3 bases at V and 7 bases at J, leaving 3 bases unmatched.

Points on this clonotype: The junction shows a germline mismatch at one end, possibly a read error. This chain joins TRBV12-3 or TRBV12-4 and TRBJ2-3; unclear D gene. This CDR3 is built from 13 residues. CDR3 nucleotide sequence: TGTGCCAGCAGTTGGGGTAGAGCAGATGCGCAATATTTT. The encoded protein is CASSWGRADAQYF.